The rows below give T cell receptor beta chains drawn from one sample of a study of T cells in Graves' hyperthyroidism and ophthalmopathy. TCRdb re-called the multiplex PCR reads through MiXCR, storing one row per CDR3 protein. The data show under 350,000 distinct CDR3 sequences, around 25% seen once. Sequences were obtained from blood. These receptors originate from a man between 35 and 55 years old with Graves' hyperthyroidism that later progressed to Graves' ophthalmopathy. Both conserved end residues are part of each CDR3. D genes are given only for firm matches. The size field is filled for only some rows; it gives once, few, many or a size class.

D gene: -
J gene: TRBJ1-1
clone size: -
V gene: TRBV7-8
CDR3 DNA: TGTGCCAGCATCCCCGGGGCGGTTAACACTGAAGCTTTCTTT
CDR3 protein: CASIPGAVNTEAFF

D gene: -
J gene: TRBJ2-6
clone size: once
V gene: TRBV6-2/TRBV6-3
CDR3 DNA: TGTGCCAGCAGTTACTCGCAGGGTGTCTCTGGGGCCAACGTCCTGACTTTC
CDR3 protein: CASSYSQGVSGANVLTF

D gene: TRBD2
J gene: TRBJ2-2
clone size: many
V gene: TRBV24-1
CDR3 DNA: TGTGCCACCAGTCGCCTAGCGGGAGGGCCGGACACCGGGGAGCTGTTTTTT
CDR3 protein: CATSRLAGGPDTGELFF

D gene: -
J gene: TRBJ2-5
clone size: many
V gene: TRBV4-2
CDR3 DNA: TGTGCCAGCAGCCTTCGAAACCAAGAGACCCAGTACTTC
CDR3 protein: CASSLRNQETQYF

D gene: TRBD2
J gene: TRBJ2-7
clone size: many
V gene: TRBV5-1
CDR3 DNA: TGCGCCAGCAGCACGGGACTAGCGGGAGCTGGTAGCGAGCAGTACTTC
CDR3 protein: CASSTGLAGAGSEQYF

D gene: -
J gene: TRBJ2-7
clone size: many
V gene: TRBV19
CDR3 DNA: TGTGCCAGTAGTCCCCGGGCCGGCTACGAGCAGTACTTC
CDR3 protein: CASSPRAGYEQYF

D gene: -
J gene: TRBJ1-2
clone size: many
V gene: TRBV5-1
CDR3 DNA: TGCGCCAGCAGCTACTCCAGGGAGGGTGGCTACACCTTC
CDR3 protein: CASSYSREGGYTF

D gene: -
J gene: TRBJ2-7
clone size: -
V gene: TRBV2
CDR3 DNA: TGTGCCAGCAGTACAGGTCACGCCTCCTACGAGCAGTACTTC
CDR3 protein: CASSTGHASYEQYF

D gene: -
J gene: TRBJ2-2
clone size: many
V gene: TRBV6-1
CDR3 DNA: TGTGCCAGCAGTGAATACAGTGCCGGGGAGCTGTTTTTT
CDR3 protein: CASSEYSAGELFF

D gene: TRBD2
J gene: TRBJ2-7
clone size: many
V gene: TRBV24-1
CDR3 DNA: TGTGCCACCAGCCGAGCGGGGACCTACGAGCAGTACTTC
CDR3 protein: CATSRAGTYEQYF

D gene: -
J gene: TRBJ1-1
clone size: many
V gene: TRBV19
CDR3 DNA: TGTGCCAGTAGTATAGATCCGCAAGGGTTTGTCACTGAAGCTTTCTTT
CDR3 protein: CASSIDPQGFVTEAFF

D gene: TRBD1
J gene: TRBJ2-5
clone size: many
V gene: TRBV12-3/TRBV12-4
CDR3 DNA: TGTGCCAGCAGTTTAGACGAGGGGGCGGGAGAGACCCAGTACTTC
CDR3 protein: CASSLDEGAGETQYF

D gene: -
J gene: TRBJ2-7
clone size: -
V gene: TRBV20-1
CDR3 DNA: TGCAGTGCTAGATCCCTAGCAGGGGCCTACGAGCAGTACTTC
CDR3 protein: CSARSLAGAYEQYF

D gene: -
J gene: TRBJ2-5
clone size: once
V gene: TRBV12-3/TRBV12-4
CDR3 DNA: TGTGCCAGCAGTGTGCTTCAGGGCACCCAGTACTTC
CDR3 protein: CASSVLQGTQYF

D gene: TRBD1
J gene: TRBJ1-1
clone size: many
V gene: TRBV11-3
CDR3 DNA: TGTGCCAGCAGCTTAGAGTTATCAGGGGGGACTGAAGCTTTCTTT
CDR3 protein: CASSLELSGGTEAFF

D gene: -
J gene: TRBJ2-5
clone size: once
V gene: TRBV7-3
CDR3 DNA: TGTGCCAGCAGCTTATCGGCTAGCACTGAGACCCAGTACTTC
CDR3 protein: CASSLSASTETQYF

D gene: TRBD1
J gene: TRBJ1-1
clone size: many
V gene: TRBV6-5
CDR3 DNA: TGTGCCAGCAGTTCGACGCAGGGGGCGATCACTGAAGCTTTCTTT
CDR3 protein: CASSSTQGAITEAFF

D gene: -
J gene: TRBJ1-1
clone size: many
V gene: TRBV6-1
CDR3 DNA: TGTGCCAGCAGTGAACCCACGGTAACTGAAGCTTTCTTT
CDR3 protein: CASSEPTVTEAFF

D gene: -
J gene: TRBJ1-1
clone size: many
V gene: TRBV6-1
CDR3 DNA: TGTGCCAGCAGGGAAACAGTGAACGCTGAAGCTTTCTTT
CDR3 protein: CASRETVNAEAFF

D gene: -
J gene: TRBJ2-5
clone size: many
V gene: TRBV27
CDR3 DNA: TGTGCCAGCAGTTTTGCAGGGAGGGAGACCCAGTACTTC
CDR3 protein: CASSFAGRETQYF

D gene: -
J gene: TRBJ1-1
clone size: -
V gene: TRBV11-2
CDR3 DNA: TGTGCCAGCAGCTTAACTTTGGCAGGGTGGGACACTGAAGCTTTCTTT
CDR3 protein: CASSLTLAGWDTEAFF

D gene: TRBD2
J gene: TRBJ2-7
clone size: -
V gene: TRBV6-2/TRBV6-3
CDR3 DNA: TGTGCCAGCGGGGGGGGGACCGACGAGCAGTACTTC
CDR3 protein: CASGGGTDEQYF

D gene: TRBD1
J gene: TRBJ2-7
clone size: -
V gene: TRBV6-1
CDR3 DNA: TGTGCCAGCAGTCCCCCCCGGGACAGGGCATCCTACGAGCAGTACTTC
CDR3 protein: CASSPPRDRASYEQYF

D gene: -
J gene: TRBJ1-1
clone size: many
V gene: TRBV19
CDR3 DNA: TGTGCCAGTACCAAATGGGGGGGGCGGCTGAACACTGAAGCTTTCTTT
CDR3 protein: CASTKWGGRLNTEAFF

D gene: -
J gene: TRBJ1-1
clone size: many
V gene: TRBV25-1
CDR3 DNA: TGTGCCAGCAGTGAACGGACGGAGACTGAAGCTTTCTTT
CDR3 protein: CASSERTETEAFF

D gene: TRBD1
J gene: TRBJ2-7
clone size: many
V gene: TRBV18
CDR3 DNA: TGTGCCAGCTCGAATCGTGACAGGGACGAGCAGTACTTC
CDR3 protein: CASSNRDRDEQYF

D gene: -
J gene: TRBJ1-2
clone size: many
V gene: TRBV29-1
CDR3 DNA: TGCAGCGTTGCTGAGGGGGGGAATCCTGGCTACACCTTC
CDR3 protein: CSVAEGGNPGYTF

D gene: -
J gene: TRBJ2-5
clone size: -
V gene: TRBV6-2/TRBV6-3
CDR3 DNA: TGTGCCAGCAGTTTTTCCTTCTGGCGGGGGCTACCAGTGACCCAGTACTTC
CDR3 protein: CASSFSFWRGLPVTQYF

D gene: -
J gene: TRBJ1-3
clone size: many
V gene: TRBV6-1
CDR3 DNA: TGTGCCAGCACCACGAGGGAGGCCTCTGGAAACACCATATATTTT
CDR3 protein: CASTTREASGNTIYF

D gene: -
J gene: TRBJ2-7
clone size: many
V gene: TRBV7-2
CDR3 DNA: TGTGCCAGCAGCTTAATCGTGAGCGCCTACGAGCAGTACTTC
CDR3 protein: CASSLIVSAYEQYF

D gene: TRBD2
J gene: TRBJ2-2
clone size: many
V gene: TRBV5-1
CDR3 DNA: TGCGCCAGCAGCTTGAGCACTAGCGGGGAGAACACCGGGGAGCTGTTTTTT
CDR3 protein: CASSLSTSGENTGELFF

D gene: TRBD1
J gene: TRBJ2-7
clone size: -
V gene: TRBV10-2
CDR3 DNA: TGCGCCAGCAATGGACAGGGGAAATACGAGCAGTACTTC
CDR3 protein: CASNGQGKYEQYF

D gene: -
J gene: TRBJ1-1
clone size: once
V gene: TRBV28
CDR3 DNA: TGTGCCAGCAATATCGTTCAGGGAAACACTGAAGCTTTCTTT
CDR3 protein: CASNIVQGNTEAFF

D gene: -
J gene: TRBJ2-4
clone size: many
V gene: TRBV7-6
CDR3 DNA: TGTGCCAGCAGCCGACTCAGTTCAAACATTCAGTACTTC
CDR3 protein: CASSRLSSNIQYF

D gene: -
J gene: TRBJ2-7
clone size: many
V gene: TRBV7-9
CDR3 DNA: TGTGCCAGCAGTACCGGGACTTCTACCTACGAGCAGTACTTC
CDR3 protein: CASSTGTSTYEQYF

D gene: TRBD2
J gene: TRBJ2-2
clone size: many
V gene: TRBV10-3
CDR3 DNA: TGTGCCATCAAGGCGGCGGGAGGCGGGAACACCGGGGAGCTGTTTTTT
CDR3 protein: CAIKAAGGGNTGELFF

D gene: -
J gene: TRBJ2-7
clone size: few
V gene: TRBV4-1
CDR3 DNA: TGCGCCAGCAGCCAAGGGGAGATCAAAACCTACGAGCAGTACTTC
CDR3 protein: CASSQGEIKTYEQYF